The 14 T cell receptor beta chains given below trace back to one sample, sequenced in a study of T-cell reconstitution after alpha-beta-depleted transplantation in children. For TCRbeta, the library was prepared with unique molecular identifiers. TCRdb independently ran MiXCR on the PCR reads; one entry per CDR3 protein. The sample includes almost 600,000 distinct CDR3 sequences, 27% of them seen just once. Source: PBMCs, taken before TCRalphabeta/CD19-depleted stem cell transplant. The receptors were gathered from a boy younger than two with Wiskott-Aldrich syndrome, due to receive a stem cell transplant.

V and J are TRBV5-1 and TRBJ2-5; D ambiguous. There are 14 residues in the CDR3. Germline V gene sequence: CDR1 SGHRS, CDR2 YFSETQ. Trimming removed 0 bases at V and 5 bases at J, with 11 bases between. The CDR3 is CASSLGQLGETQYF. DNA for the CDR3: TGCGCCAGCAGCTTGGGGCAGCTCGGGGAGACCCAGTACTTC.

This clonotype occurred a few times. This chain connects TRBV20-1 to TRBJ2-2, with 11 bases lining up with TRBD2. The CDR3 totals 14 residues. The germline V gene encodes CDR1 DFQATT and CDR2 SNEGSKA (reference sequence). Germline trimming cut 8 bases from V and 7 bases from J; bases unmatched to any gene: 9. CDR3 amino acids: CSLTSGRWGGELFF. The CDR3 nucleotides read TGCAGTTTAACTAGCGGGAGATGGGGCGGGGAGCTGTTTTTT.

This clonotype was seen a handful of times. J is TRBJ1-2 and V is TRBV28, with 10 bases aligning to TRBD1. CDR1 and CDR2 from the germline V gene are MDHEN and SYDVKM. CDR3 size: 14 residues. The V and J ends lost 5 bases and 8 bases, in that order; junction bases with no gene match: 8. The CDR3 sequence: CASSPPGQGFGYTF. CDR3 DNA sequence: TGTGCCAGCAGTCCCCCGGGACAGGGGTTCGGCTACACCTTC.

The chain employs TRBV3-1 and TRBJ1-1; D is perhaps TRBD1 (5 bases). Germline values: CDR1 LGHDT, CDR2 YNNKEL (reference sequence). Trimming shortened V by 1 base and J by 5 bases, and 11 bases separated the two germline ends. The CDR3 sequence is 14 residues long. CDR3: CASSQAGVGTEAFF. The CDR3 DNA is TGTGCCAGCAGCCAAGCGGGGGTCGGGACTGAAGCTTTCTTT.

The chain's CDR3 is CTRSLRRRLAGGYNEQFF. CDR3 nucleotides: TGTACCCGCAGTTTAAGGCGGAGACTAGCGGGAGGGTACAATGAGCAGTTCTTC. The chain joins TRBV12-3 or TRBV12-4 to TRBJ2-1; TRBD2 matches 14 bases. The CDR3 loop spans 18 amino acids.

CDR3: CASSPYGTGMSSYNEQFF. CDR3 nucleotide sequence: TGTGCCAGCTCACCATACGGGACAGGCATGAGCTCCTACAATGAGCAGTTCTTC. V usage is TRBV18 and J usage is TRBJ2-1; 8 nucleotides agree with TRBD1. CDR3 length equals 18 residues. CDR1 and CDR2 from the germline V gene are KGHSH and LQKENI. V gave up 2 bases and J gave up 0 bases; unmatched junction bases: 9.

The chain employs TRBV18 and TRBJ2-1, with D maybe TRBD1 (6 bases). The CDR3 is 15 amino acids. Germline assignment: CDR1 KGHSH and CDR2 LQKENI. V was cut by 6 bases and J by 7 bases, with 19 bases left in between. CDR3 DNA: TGTGCCAGCTCCCCCCGGAGTGGGGGCACGAATGAGCAGTTCTTC. This codes for CASSPRSGGTNEQFF.

DNA for the CDR3: TGTGCCAGCAGCCGAGAATTACTAGCGAATGTTAAGGGCGGGGAGCTGTTTTTT. Residues: CASSRELLANVKGGELFF. The chain couples TRBV9 to TRBJ2-2; TRBD2 aligns across 7 bases. J gave up 7 bases and V 4 bases, and 19 bases lay outside the gene matches. The CDR3 consists of 18 residues. CDR1 is SGDLS and CDR2 is YYNGEE in the germline V gene.

A few counts support this clonotype. V and J are TRBV10-2 and TRBJ2-1; D perhaps matches TRBD1 (5 bases). The V gene lost 6 bases and the J gene lost 2 bases, with 14 bases spanning the gap. Per germline, CDR1 WSHSY and CDR2 SAAADI. CDR3 length equals 15 residues. The CDR3 DNA sequence: TGCGCCAGCAGCGCAGACAGTAGAGCCTACAATGAGCAGTTCTTC. Protein: CASSADSRAYNEQFF.

The chain couples TRBV7-2 to TRBJ2-3, with D unresolved. V lost 4 bases and J 3 bases, leaving 8 bases between the germline ends. Germline V lookup: CDR1 SGHTA, CDR2 FQGNSA. The CDR3 is made up of 13 amino acids. The CDR3 nucleotides are TGTGCCAGCAGCTACCTCAAAACAGATACGCAGTATTTT. Amino acids: CASSYLKTDTQYF.

The sample holds a few counts of this clonotype. The rearrangement links TRBV20-1 to TRBJ2-7; D is possibly TRBD1 (6 bases). This CDR3 is 12 amino acids long. The germline V gene has CDR1 DFQATT and CDR2 SNEGSKA (reference sequence). V was shortened by 6 bases and J by 7 bases, with 16 bases between the two germline ends. CDR3 sequence (DNA): TGCAGTGCCACCTCAGGGGCGCGTGAGCAGTACTTC. Translated, it gives CSATSGAREQYF.

A single count supports this clonotype. The genes are TRBV3-1 and TRBJ2-7; 11 bases map to TRBD2. Trimming cost V 4 bases and J 6 bases; bases outside gene matches: 11. The CDR3 covers 16 residues. Germline CDR1 reads LGHDT; CDR2 reads YNNKEL (reference sequence). CDR3 protein: CASSPRLAGRLTEQYF. CDR3 DNA sequence: TGTGCCAGCAGCCCCAGACTAGCGGGACGCCTCACCGAGCAGTACTTC.

This chain's CDR3 is CASSIGTSGSRNEQFF. DNA for the CDR3: TGCGCCAGCAGCATTGGGACTAGCGGGAGTAGGAATGAGCAGTTCTTC. This chain uses TRBV5-1 with TRBJ2-1, with 14 bases identical to TRBD2. Germline V gives CDR1 SGHRS, CDR2 YFSETQ. V lost 4 bases to trimming and J lost 7 bases; unmatched junction nucleotides: 7. This CDR3 has 16 amino acids.

This sequence joins TRBV6-1 and TRBJ1-6; no firm D call. Trimming left V 4 bases short and J 0 bases short, with 19 bases between. Germline V gene lookup returns CDR1 MNHNS and CDR2 SASEGT. This CDR3 comprises 19 residues. The CDR3 here is CASSGLPVAPLSYNSPLHF. The CDR3 DNA reads TGTGCCAGCAGTGGCCTTCCCGTAGCTCCCCTCTCCTATAATTCACCCCTCCACTTT.